Presented here are 29 T cell receptor beta chains from one specimen sequenced in a study of technical replicates of blood from a handful of donors. The assay was immunoSEQ multiplex PCR, and TCRdb's table has in-frame clones only and misses some. The data show over 65,000 clones, around 97% seen once. The material sequenced was T cells isolated from PBMCs. Every receptor here comes from a human donor in good health.

This clone is a singleton in its sample. V usage is TRBV27 and J usage is TRBJ1-4; TRBD1 might be the D (6 bases). Germline values: CDR1 MNHEY, CDR2 SMNVEV (reference sequence). The CDR3 totals 15 residues. Trimming stripped 6 bases from V and 0 bases from J, with 11 bases between. CDR3 in DNA: TGTGCCAGCAGCGCAAAGGGGGCAACTAATGAAAAACTGTTTTTT. Translation: CASSAKGATNEKLFF.

The chain is built from TRBV28 and TRBJ1-2, with D perhaps TRBD1 (6 bases). Trimming left V 2 bases short and J 2 bases short, with 9 bases between. CDR3 length: 14 residues. Germline V CDR1 and CDR2: MDHEN, SYDVKM. CDR3 sequence: CASSLVGQNYGYTF. DNA for the CDR3: TGTGCCAGCAGTTTAGTGGGACAAAACTATGGCTACACCTTC.

This chain uses TRBV6-5 with TRBJ1-1; D gene ambiguous. The germline CDR1 and CDR2 sequences are MNHEY and SVGAGI. The V end lost 4 bases, the J end lost 1 base, and 4 bases lay between the germline ends. CDR3 length: 12 residues. The CDR3 is CASSSRNTEAFF. In nucleotides, the CDR3 is TGTGCCAGCAGTTCGCGGAACACTGAAGCTTTCTTT.

This chain links TRBV18 with TRBJ1-1, with 8 nucleotides matching TRBD1. The J segment lost 1 base and the V segment lost 2 bases, leaving 3 bases of the junction unmatched. The germline V gene encodes CDR1 KGHSH and CDR2 LQKENI. This CDR3 comprises 15 residues. The CDR3 DNA is TGTGCCAGCTCACCATGGGACAGGTCGAACACTGAAGCTTTCTTT. The encoded protein is CASSPWDRSNTEAFF.

This clone was recorded once. V gene TRBV19 combines with J gene TRBJ2-7; tentative D call: TRBD2 (5 bases). The germline V gene encodes CDR1 LNHDA and CDR2 SQIVND (reference sequence). V dropped 5 bases and J dropped 7 bases, with 18 bases sitting between them. CDR3 length: 14 residues. The CDR3 here is CASSSWTGVEEQYF. The CDR3 bases are TGTGCCAGTAGTTCGTGGACTGGGGTTGAGGAGCAGTACTTC.

The V gene is TRBV16, the J gene TRBJ2-3; 7 positions agree with TRBD1. Germline-derived CDR1 and CDR2 are KGHSY and FQNENV. CDR3 length equals 14 residues. Losses at the gene ends were 5 bases for V and 4 bases for J; bases not matched to a gene: 6. The CDR3 sequence: CASSEYQGADTQYF. The CDR3 DNA follows: TGTGCCAGCAGCGAGTATCAGGGGGCAGATACGCAGTATTTT.

The genes are TRBV11-1 and TRBJ1-2; TRBD1 agrees at 9 bases. The V and J ends lost 5 bases and 8 bases, in that order; junction bases with no gene match: 6. The V gene's germline CDR1 is SGHAT and CDR2 FQDESV (reference sequence). This CDR3 contains 13 residues. The CDR3 is CASSPQGARGYTF. In nucleotides, the CDR3 is TGTGCCAGCAGCCCACAGGGGGCGCGGGGCTACACCTTC.

The V call is TRBV7-3, the J call TRBJ1-1; D is uncertain. CDR3 length: 11 residues. Between the trimmed V and J ends, which lost 4 bases and 7 bases, there was a span of 7 bases. Germline CDR1 is SGHTA and CDR2 is FQGTGA. DNA for the CDR3: TGTGCCAGCAGCTCCGGACTTGAAGCTTTCTTT. Protein product: CASSSGLEAFF.

CDR3: CATQRTEVYGYTF. The DNA for the CDR3 is TGTGCCACCCAGAGGACAGAGGTCTATGGCTACACCTTC. The chain carries TRBV28 and TRBJ1-2, with D possibly TRBD1 on 6 matching bases. Trimming left V 10 bases short and J 4 bases short, with 16 bases between. The CDR3 is 13 residues long. Germline V gene lookup returns CDR1 MDHEN and CDR2 SYDVKM.

The V gene is TRBV5-1, the J gene TRBJ1-1; D remains ambiguous. The CDR3 is made up of 13 amino acids. The germline V gene has CDR1 SGHRS and CDR2 YFSETQ. V lost 0 bases and J 6 bases, leaving 9 bases between the germline ends. The CDR3 nucleotides read TGCGCCAGCAGCTTGGAGCGAAGCGCTGAAGCTTTCTTT. This sequence encodes CASSLERSAEAFF.

This clone was detected only once. The J gene is TRBJ1-1, the V gene TRBV6-5; no clear D gene. The germline V gene has CDR1 MNHEY and CDR2 SVGAGI. The CDR3 sequence is 16 residues long. With 0 bases removed from V and 4 bases from J, the gap between germline ends came to 15 bases. The CDR3 loop reads CASSYSLVRVSTEAFF. The DNA for the CDR3 is TGTGCCAGCAGTTACTCCCTCGTTCGGGTGAGCACTGAAGCTTTCTTT.

DNA for the CDR3: TGTGCCAGCACCGGTTCTGGGGGGGACTATGGCTACACCTTC. Translation: CASTGSGGDYGYTF. The chain has TRBV6-5 and TRBJ1-2; D might be TRBD1 (5 bases). V dropped 7 bases and J dropped 3 bases, with 15 bases sitting between them. Germline values: CDR1 MNHEY, CDR2 SVGAGI. The length of the CDR3 is 14 residues.

V gene TRBV5-4 combines with J gene TRBJ2-5; 9 bases fit TRBD1. CDR3 length: 14 residues. Germline CDR1 is SGHNT and CDR2 is YYREEE (reference sequence). V dropped 4 bases and J dropped 10; count of bases not matched to a gene: 11. The CDR3 region has the DNA TGTGCCAGCAGCCCGGATATCGACAGGGGGATCCAGTACTTC. Translating gives CASSPDIDRGIQYF.

This chain connects TRBV4-1 to TRBJ1-2; the match to TRBD1 covers 7 bases. This CDR3 is 15 amino acids long. With 2 bases clipped from V and 3 bases from J, the junction kept 6 bases outside the gene matches. Germline CDR1 MGHRA, CDR2 YSYEKL. This CDR3 reads CASSQIPGGDYGYTF. CDR3 sequence (DNA): TGCGCCAGCAGCCAAATCCCAGGGGGAGACTATGGCTACACCTTC.

The chain is built from TRBV4-1 and TRBJ1-3; perhaps TRBD1 as D (5 bases). Deletions cut 4 bases from V and 1 base from J, with 17 bases between. The CDR3 covers 17 residues. Per germline, CDR1 MGHRA and CDR2 YSYEKL. The CDR3, as DNA: TGCGCCAGCAGCCTCGGCTCAGGGTTTCGGTCTGGAAACACCATATATTTT. The encoded protein is CASSLGSGFRSGNTIYF.

The chain carries TRBV6-1 and TRBJ2-2; D is unclear. The CDR3 contains 13 residues. V was pared by 3 bases and J by 3 bases, with 5 bases between. Germline assignment: CDR1 MNHNS and CDR2 SASEGT. CDR3: CASSDVYTGELFF. In DNA, the CDR3 is TGTGCCAGCAGTGACGTTTACACCGGGGAGCTGTTTTTT.

CDR3 bases: TGTGCCAGCAGCGTAGCTACGGGGAACTCTGGAAACACCATATATTTT. Protein: CASSVATGNSGNTIYF. The chain carries TRBV9 and TRBJ1-3; D is uncertain. The CDR3 is 16 amino acids. CDR1 and CDR2 (germline): SGDLS, YYNGEE. V gave up 0 bases and J gave up 0 bases, with 10 bases separating them.

The chain uses TRBV10-3 and TRBJ2-2; D gene uncertain. The CDR3 spans 13 residues. Germline V CDR1 and CDR2: ENHRY, SYGVKD. The ends were cut back, 8 bases at V and 1 base at J, with 8 bases in the middle. The CDR3 DNA reads as TGTGCCATCGGCGGAGAGAACACCGGGGAGCTGTTTTTT. This sequence encodes CAIGGENTGELFF.

V is TRBV5-5 and J is TRBJ2-7; D might be TRBD2 (5 bases). The germline CDR1 and CDR2 sequences are SGHKS and YYEKEE (reference sequence). The V gene lost 1 base and the J gene lost 1 base, with 9 bases spanning the gap. CDR3 size: 14 residues. The CDR3 loop is CASSLNTGSYEQYF. CDR3 nucleotide sequence: TGTGCCAGCAGCTTGAATACGGGATCCTACGAGCAGTACTTC. The full variable domain, rest sourced from reference TRBV5-5 and TRBJ2-7, is DAGVTQSPTHLIKTRGQQVTLRCSPISGHKSVSWYQQVLGQGPQFIFQYYEKEERGRGNFPDRFSARQFPNYSSELNVNALLLGDSALYLCASSLNTGSYEQYFGPGTRLTVT.

V usage is TRBV10-3 and J usage is TRBJ2-3; TRBD2 might be the D (5 bases). V gave up 6 bases and J gave up 0 bases, with 10 bases separating them. The CDR3 contains 14 residues. Germline V CDR1 and CDR2: ENHRY, SYGVKD. In DNA form, the CDR3 reads TGTGCCATCAGAGCGGCAACTAGCACAGATACGCAGTATTTT. Translation: CAIRAATSTDTQYF.

The chain has TRBV6-1 and TRBJ2-7; possible D gene TRBD2, 6 bases. V lost 8 bases to trimming and J lost 0 bases, with 17 bases between them. This CDR3 is 15 amino acids long. Germline loops: CDR1 MNHNS, CDR2 SASEGT. CDR3 protein: CASGDRWRASYEQYF. CDR3 nucleotides: TGTGCCAGCGGCGATCGGTGGAGGGCCTCCTACGAGCAGTACTTC.

V is TRBV5-6 and J is TRBJ1-6, with 7 bases fitting TRBD1. This CDR3 contains 13 residues. Per the germline V gene, CDR1 is SGHDT and CDR2 is YYEEEE. J gave up 13 bases and V 0 bases, and 4 bases lay outside the gene matches. CDR3 amino acids: CASSLEQGRPLHF. CDR3 bases: TGTGCCAGCAGCTTGGAACAGGGGAGGCCCCTCCACTTT.

Only one count was recorded for this clone. The rearrangement joins TRBV4-2 to TRBJ2-3; possible D gene TRBD2, 6 bases. The CDR3 runs 17 residues. CDR1 is LGHNA, CDR2 YNFKEQ, per germline. V lost 0 bases to trimming and J lost 2 bases, with 15 bases between them. The chain's CDR3 is CASSQDAGNANTDTQYF. The CDR3 region has the DNA TGTGCCAGCAGCCAAGATGCGGGGAACGCAAACACAGATACGCAGTATTTT.

J is TRBJ2-7 and V is TRBV28; the match to TRBD1 covers 7 bases. V lost 6 bases, J lost 0 bases, and 11 bases stayed unmatched. Germline V gene lookup returns CDR1 MDHEN and CDR2 SYDVKM. CDR3 length: 16 residues. Here the CDR3 DNA reads TGTGCCAGCAGGCCAATCGATTGGACAGGCTCCTACGAGCAGTACTTC. Translating gives CASRPIDWTGSYEQYF.

V is TRBV7-8 and J is TRBJ1-2; unclear D gene. Trimming took 1 base from V and 2 from J, leaving 8 bases between them. This CDR3 is built from 14 residues. CDR1 and CDR2 from the germline V gene are SGHVS and FQNEAQ. CDR3 protein: CASSLGPGNYGYTF. The CDR3 bases are TGTGCCAGCAGCTTAGGACCGGGGAACTATGGCTACACCTTC.

The V call is TRBV7-2, the J call TRBJ1-1; D perhaps matches TRBD1 (5 bases). Germline values: CDR1 SGHTA, CDR2 FQGNSA. The ends were cut back, 3 bases at V and 4 bases at J, with 12 bases in the middle. The CDR3 length is 14 residues. Here the CDR3 reads CASSLGPSSTEAFF. The CDR3 DNA reads as TGTGCCAGCAGCTTGGGGCCCTCCAGCACTGAAGCTTTCTTT.

This chain connects TRBV21-1 to TRBJ1-3; TRBD1, the table's D call, lacks a check against the DNA. TRBV21-1 is a recognized pseudogene. The CDR3 sequence is 15 residues long. CDR3 in amino acids: CASGSYRGSGNTIYF. In nucleotides, the CDR3 is TGTGCCAGCGGGTCATATAGGGGGTCAGGAAACACCATATATTTT.

This clone was counted a few times. This chain joins TRBV5-1 and TRBJ1-1; D is unresolved. Germline CDR1 is SGHRS and CDR2 is YFSETQ. Between the trimmed V and J ends, which lost 5 bases and 2 bases, there was a span of 10 bases. The CDR3 length is 13 residues. CDR3 amino acids: CASRYQDNTEAFF. CDR3 DNA: TGCGCCAGCAGATACCAGGATAACACTGAAGCTTTCTTT. The full variable domain, in which reference TRBV5-1 and TRBJ1-1 provide the parts outside the CDR3, is KAGVTQTPRYLIKTRGQQVTLSCSPISGHRSVSWYQQTPGQGLQFLFEYFSETQRNKGNFPGRFSGRQFSNSRSEMNVSTLELGDSALYLCASRYQDNTEAFFGQGTRLTVV.

The chain carries TRBV7-9 and TRBJ2-1, with a weak D call TRBD2 (6 bases). This CDR3 has 14 amino acids. Germline V gene data show CDR1 as SEHNR and CDR2 as FQNEAQ (reference sequence). V lost 5 bases to trimming and J lost 8 bases, with 16 bases between them. The CDR3 DNA reads TGTGCCAGCAGCCCTGGAGCGGGCGGTGATGAGCAGTTCTTC. As protein: CASSPGAGGDEQFF.